One sample yielded the 20 T cell receptor beta chains listed below, sequenced in a study of blood T cell repertoires in COVID-19 (TCRdb year 2020). The library was prepared using the immunoSEQ multiplex PCR assay. Here the immuneACCESS table is served through TCRdb, limited to in-frame sequences with V and J called. Missing clones are a known gap in these copies; in checked studies unresolved V genes cover under half, and the rest lacks a known reason. This sample lists about 160,000 clones; roughly 80% were detected once. The top ten clonotypes cover roughly 6.4% of the sample. The specimen sequenced was peripheral blood. The receptors originated from a woman aged 40 to 50 with COVID-19, enrolled during active disease.

The chain couples TRBV7-2 to TRBJ1-5; 8 bases fit TRBD1. With 5 bases clipped from V and 2 bases from J, the junction kept 2 bases outside the gene matches. Germline CDR1 is SGHTA and CDR2 is FQGNSA. This CDR3 contains 14 residues. CDR3 sequence (DNA): TGTGCCAGCAGCCCGGGACAGGGCAATCAGCCCCAGCATTTT. This encodes CASSPGQGNQPQHF.

The sample holds one count of this clone. The CDR3 nucleotides are TGCAGTGCTAGTCCCCCCCGGGACTACCACGAGCAGTACTTC. Translation gives CSASPPRDYHEQYF. The J gene is TRBJ2-7, the V gene TRBV20-1; 7 positions agree with TRBD2. This CDR3 comprises 14 residues. Trimming took 3 bases from V and 5 from J; bases not matched to a gene: 10. Per germline, CDR1 DFQATT and CDR2 SNEGSKA (reference sequence).

J is TRBJ2-3 and V is TRBV30; a possible D gene is TRBD1 (5 bases). The CDR3 is 14 residues long. Germline CDR1 and CDR2: GTSNPN and SVGIG (reference sequence). Trimming shortened V by 1 base and J by 3 bases, and 11 bases separated the two germline ends. The CDR3 DNA follows: TGTGCCTGGAGTGCAGGGTTTAGTACAGATACGCAGTATTTT. Translated, it gives CAWSAGFSTDTQYF.

The chain couples TRBV27 to TRBJ2-1; TRBD2 matches 12 bases. V was pared by 3 bases and J by 10 bases, with 4 bases of the junction left unmatched. Germline V lookup: CDR1 MNHEY, CDR2 SMNVEV (reference sequence). The CDR3 contains 14 residues. DNA for the CDR3: TGTGCCAGCAGTTTGGCTAGCGGGGGGGGCGAGCAGTTCTTC. Translation: CASSLASGGGEQFF.

The V and J genes are TRBV4-1 and TRBJ2-2; 10 bases map to TRBD1. The CDR3 contains 15 residues. The V segment lost 4 bases and the J segment 8 bases; nucleotides outside the gene matches: 7. Per germline, CDR1 MGHRA and CDR2 YSYEKL. The CDR3 loop is CASSRLGQGLGELFF. The CDR3, as DNA: TGCGCCAGCAGCCGGCTGGGACAGGGGTTAGGGGAGCTGTTTTTT.

This clone has just one count. The chain carries TRBV7-2 and TRBJ1-5; the D gene is possibly TRBD1 (6 bases). Germline CDR1 is SGHTA and CDR2 is FQGNSA. The CDR3 sequence is 16 residues long. The V end lost 5 bases, the J end lost 0 bases, and 14 bases lay between the germline ends. DNA of the CDR3: TGTGCCAGCAGCGATACAGGGCCATATAGCAATCAGCCCCAGCATTTT. Translation gives CASSDTGPYSNQPQHF.

V and J are TRBV14 and TRBJ2-7; 8 bases fit TRBD2. The germline V gene encodes CDR1 SGHDN and CDR2 FVKESK. This CDR3 is 14 amino acids long. Trimming took 4 bases from V and 2 from J; bases not matched to a gene: 4. The CDR3 loop reads CASSLTSGAYEQYF. The CDR3 nucleotides read TGTGCCAGCAGCCTCACTAGCGGAGCCTACGAGCAGTACTTC.

In this sample, this clone turned up many times. This CDR3 reads CASSLAGSLPYGYTF. The CDR3 DNA sequence: TGTGCCAGCAGCTTGGCAGGGTCCCTTCCTTATGGCTACACCTTC. V and J are TRBV5-6 and TRBJ1-2; D may be TRBD1 (5 bases). The length of the CDR3 is 15 residues. Trimming took 0 bases from V and 5 from J, leaving 14 bases between them. In germline, CDR1 is SGHDT, CDR2 YYEEEE.

This clone was seen a single time. The chain couples TRBV19 to TRBJ1-5; D might be TRBD1 (6 bases). V was pared by 5 bases and J by 7 bases, with 12 bases between. The CDR3 loop spans 13 amino acids. CDR1 is LNHDA and CDR2 is SQIVND in the germline V gene (reference sequence). The CDR3 DNA reads TGTGCCAGTAGTGGGGGGGCTGGGCAGCCCCAGCATTTT. Amino acids: CASSGGAGQPQHF.

This chain uses TRBV4-1 with TRBJ1-5; D is possibly TRBD1 (6 bases). The CDR3 covers 18 residues. Looked up from germline, CDR1 is MGHRA and CDR2 is YSYEKL. V was pared by 4 bases and J by 2 bases, with 21 bases between. CDR3 sequence (DNA): TGCGCCAGCAGCCTCAGGGCGGTTCGGGACAAAGGCAATCAGCCCCAGCATTTT. Protein: CASSLRAVRDKGNQPQHF.

The chain joins TRBV4-2 to TRBJ1-1; 8 positions match TRBD1. The germline gives CDR1 LGHNA, CDR2 YNFKEQ. The V gene end was trimmed by 3 bases and the J gene end by 5 bases; junction bases not matched to a gene: 8. This CDR3 has 15 residues. CDR3 sequence: CASSQDQGAGTEAFF. The CDR3 DNA follows: TGTGCCAGCAGCCAGGACCAGGGGGCAGGGACTGAAGCTTTCTTT.

V is TRBV30 and J is TRBJ1-4, with TRBD1 identical over 8 bases. This CDR3 comprises 15 residues. V lost 4 bases and J lost 8; bases outside the gene matches: 12. CDR1 and CDR2 from the germline V gene are GTSNPN and SVGIG (reference sequence). Here the CDR3 DNA reads TGTGCCTGGATTTCCAACCAGGGGGCGCGAGAAAAACTGTTTTTT. As protein: CAWISNQGAREKLFF.

The rearrangement uses TRBV18 and TRBJ1-1; TRBD1 is a possible D gene (6 bases). The V gene's germline CDR1 is KGHSH and CDR2 LQKENI. Trimming cost V 4 bases and J 1 base, with 10 bases left between them. The CDR3 totals 14 residues. CDR3 region: CASSHSTGNTEAFF. The CDR3 DNA reads TGTGCCAGCTCACATTCGACAGGGAACACTGAAGCTTTCTTT.

The gene calls are TRBV6-1 and TRBJ1-1; 10 nucleotides align to TRBD1. The CDR3 covers 16 residues. V gave up 3 bases and J gave up 8 bases; unmatched junction bases: 12. Germline CDR1 reads MNHNS; CDR2 reads SASEGT. The CDR3 DNA sequence: TGTGCCAGCAGTGATAGGAGACAGGGGGCCCGCCGGGAAGCTTTCTTT. Residues: CASSDRRQGARREAFF.

The chain couples TRBV6-4 to TRBJ2-1; 10 bases match TRBD2. The germline V gene encodes CDR1 MRHNA and CDR2 SNTAGT. CDR3 size: 15 residues. V lost 4 bases and J lost 8; bases outside the gene matches: 8. The CDR3 sequence: CASSGTSGTWDEQFF. CDR3 in DNA: TGTGCCAGCAGTGGGACTAGCGGCACATGGGATGAGCAGTTCTTC.

This chain uses TRBV5-1 with TRBJ2-7; TRBD2 aligns across 8 bases. CDR3 size: 15 residues. With V trimmed by 0 bases and J by 3 bases, 5 bases remained unmatched. Germline V gene lookup returns CDR1 SGHRS and CDR2 YFSETQ. CDR3 in DNA: TGCGCCAGCAGCTTGGGGATAGCGGGATACTACGAGCAGTACTTC. Its translation: CASSLGIAGYYEQYF.

V is TRBV5-1 and J is TRBJ1-4; D perhaps matches TRBD1 (5 bases). The length of the CDR3 is 14 residues. The germline V and J ends were trimmed by 6 bases and 8 bases, with 17 bases remaining between them. Germline V CDR1 and CDR2: SGHRS, YFSETQ. The DNA of the CDR3 is TGCGCCAGCACCCCGGGACTCCCGGGCGAAAAACTGTTTTTT. This codes for CASTPGLPGEKLFF.

This clone was counted only a few times. CDR3 region: CASSQQGPGEPQHF. CDR3 sequence (DNA): TGTGCCAGCAGTCAGCAGGGGCCAGGGGAGCCCCAGCATTTT. This rearrangement joins TRBV2 to TRBJ1-5; D possibly corresponds to TRBD1 (6 bases). The germline V gene encodes CDR1 SNHLY and CDR2 FYNNEI. V lost 5 bases and J lost 8, with 16 bases in between. CDR3 length: 14 residues.

This clone came up once. This rearrangement joins TRBV10-3 to TRBJ2-3; TRBD1 agrees at 11 bases. The junction had 6 bases not matched to a gene; V was cut back by 0 bases and J by 4 bases. Germline loops: CDR1 ENHRY, CDR2 SYGVKD. CDR3 length: 17 amino acids. CDR3 nucleotides: TGTGCCATCAGTGAGTCTGGGACAGGGGGGTCGGCAGATACGCAGTATTTT. Amino acid sequence: CAISESGTGGSADTQYF.

V and J are TRBV24-1 and TRBJ1-4; the match to TRBD1 covers 7 bases. The germline V gene encodes CDR1 KGHDR and CDR2 SFDVKD. Trimming at V came to 3 bases and at J to 8 bases, leaving 2 bases not matched to a gene. This CDR3 region has 13 residues. The CDR3 coding sequence is TGTGCCACCAGTGATACGGACAGGGAAAAACTGTTTTTT. Translation gives CATSDTDREKLFF.